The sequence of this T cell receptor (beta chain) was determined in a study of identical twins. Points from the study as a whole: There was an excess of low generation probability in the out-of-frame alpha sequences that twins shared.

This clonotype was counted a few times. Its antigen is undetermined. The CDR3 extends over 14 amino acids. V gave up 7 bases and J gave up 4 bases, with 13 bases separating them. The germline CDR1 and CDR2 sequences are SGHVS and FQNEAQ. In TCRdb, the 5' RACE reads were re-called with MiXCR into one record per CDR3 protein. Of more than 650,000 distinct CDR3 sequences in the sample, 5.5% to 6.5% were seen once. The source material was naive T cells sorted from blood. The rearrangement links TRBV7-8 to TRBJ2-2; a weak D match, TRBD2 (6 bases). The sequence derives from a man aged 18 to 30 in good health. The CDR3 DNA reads TGTGCCAGCACATGGAGGGTACGCACCGGGGAGCTGTTTTTT. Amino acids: CASTWRVRTGELFF.